This T cell receptor (beta chain) was sequenced during a study of monozygotic twins with inflammatory bowel disease (dated by TCRdb to between 2017 and 2020). With regard to the full study: In total, 30 or so monozygotic twin pairs made up the full study: 19 Danish pairs, all IBD-discordant, plus nine German pairs, of which four were IBD-concordant and five were IBD-discordant. Within discordant pairs, disease-associated traits were sought mainly by comparing IBD patients with their genetically identical healthy co-twins. Each individual had, on average, about 151 000 unique TCRalpha sequences and 181 000 unique TCRbeta sequences available for analysis. Study-wide findings and limitations: The results gave no support for a single strong signal or clonotype linked to IBD. Measured by the inverse Simpson index, TCRbeta repertoire diversity was lower in IBD patients than in their healthy co-twins. Repertoire similarity did not differ between concordant and discordant twins, possibly due to limited statistical power. Distinction between different T cell subtypes could not be achieved in the analysis. Because patients received different immunosuppressive treatments, the repertoires may have picked up extra background noise and variability between individuals. Compared with healthy twins, IBD patients had fewer clonotypes in common with other individuals, a difference most pronounced in patients showing signs of disease activity.

From the cysteine up to the phenylalanine, the CDR3 has a length of 18 residues. No DNA sequence is on record. From a lookup of the germline V gene (reference sequence), CDR1 and CDR2 are LGHDT and YNNKEL. The receptor library was made with 5' RACE. For each TCR library, approximately 3.5 ug of total RNA was used. cDNA was synthesized with SMARTScribe reverse transcriptase in eight separate reactions per sample. During cDNA synthesis, template switching introduced unique molecular identifiers that contained a 6-nucleotide sample barcode. TCRalpha and TCRbeta cDNA was amplified by two nested PCRs of 16 and 9 cycles, with bead purification after each PCR. Before amplification, the cDNA was both treated with uracil DNA-glycosylase and purified with the QIAquick PCR purification kit. In the second PCR, Illumina TruSeq-compatible adapters and sample-specific barcodes were added. Library quality and concentration were checked on TapeStation and Qubit, and libraries were pooled at around 4.9 ng each. Sequencing of pooled libraries was carried out on an Illumina HiSeq2500 single-index Rapid Run using 2 x 100 bp reads and custom sequencing primers. The source study handled its data this way. MiGEC version 1.2.6 was used for UMI-based consensus assembly to correct PCR and sequencing errors. MiXCR version 2.1.1 was used for V(D)J alignment, clonotype assembly and CDR3 extraction. To normalise gene usage, clonotype sharing and MAIT/NKT TCR abundance, the analysis used the top 1000, 10 000 and 20 000 clonotypes per sample. After downsampling to 27 000 UMIs, diversity was calculated as the inverse Simpson index using the vegan R package. Paired Mann-Whitney U tests were applied to discordant twin pairs, and Benjamini-Hochberg correction was used for multiple testing. Following TCRdb reprocessing, every CDR3 protein sequence forms one entry, and DNA is not provided. The V and J calls were determined by TCRdb, not by the authors. The sample's clone listing holds a few hundred thousand distinct CDR3 sequences. Jointly, the top ten make up 2.5% to 3% of the sample.

Concerning this clonotype: Its specific antigen is unknown.

From each donor, a roughly 2.5 ml peripheral blood sample was collected into PAXgene tubes and stored at -80 degrees C. Total RNA was isolated from whole blood with the PAXgene blood miRNA kit on an automated QIAcube, without T cell sorting. Peripheral blood from monozygotic twin pairs who were concordant or discordant for inflammatory bowel disease underwent deep TCRalpha and TCRbeta repertoire profiling using unique molecular barcoding. For every twin pair, smoking habits were documented, and each individual was categorised as a current, former or never smoker. Material for sequencing was blood. The sequence was collected from a human donor with ulcerative colitis or Crohn's disease, or a healthy co-twin of an affected twin (not recorded which). The receptor chain draws on TRBV3-1 and TRBJ1-3; checking the TCRdb D call of TRBD1 is not possible without DNA. CDR3 loop: CASSQEGMLGGSGNTIYF.